This T cell receptor (beta chain) was sequenced in a study of blood T cells in healthy people across ages. Findings of the study overall: A conclusive naive versus antigen-experienced comparison was prevented by the unsorted PBMCs. Any changes in expanded clonotypes were possibly confounded, as donor CMV status remained unknown.

Trimming shortened V by 1 base and J by 9 bases, and 15 bases separated the two germline ends. The germline gives CDR1 MGHRA, CDR2 YSYEKL. The CDR3 is 14 amino acids. This clonotype was picked up a small number of times. The target antigen is unknown. A second roughly 6 to 11 cycle PCR used barcoded and J-beta primers. Every molecule of cDNA carried a tag from a template-switch adaptor with 12 random nucleotides. Each sample yielded at least 2.5 million CDR3-containing paired-end reads. MiXCR was run by TCRdb on the 5' RACE reads, yielding one entry per CDR3 protein. The sample holds 1.6 million or so distinct CDR3 sequences, roughly 32% seen once.

The chain uses TRBV4-1 and TRBJ2-5, with a tentative D call TRBD2 (6 bases). This sequence originates from a woman in her twenties or thirties in good health. The sequenced material came from blood. CDR3 in DNA: TGCGCCAGCAGCCAAGTGGGGACTCCCGAGGCCCAGTACTTC. As protein: CASSQVGTPEAQYF.